One sample yielded the 26 T cell receptor beta chains listed below, sequenced in a study of shared clonotypes between healthy human individuals. This table comes from immunoSEQ multiplex PCR, and its TCRdb copy is limited to in-frame clones, with some not included. The sample yields millions of clones, about 92% seen once. Naive CD8 isolation took CD45RO-negative cells positively selected for CCR7 and excluded terminally differentiated effector memory CD45RA+ cells. Input material: naive CD8+ T cells from PBMCs. These receptors originate from a man younger than 30 in good health. Some clones in this sample may be carry-over from other donors' samples.

The chain recombines TRBV19 with TRBJ2-1, with unresolved D. V shed 3 bases and J shed 7 bases, with 16 bases lying between them. This CDR3 has 15 amino acids. Germline loops: CDR1 LNHDA, CDR2 SQIVND (reference sequence). The CDR3 nucleotides read TGTGCCAGTAGTATTGGGCAAACGATTTTTAATGAGCAGTTCTTC. Amino acids: CASSIGQTIFNEQFF.

The gene calls are TRBV29-1 and TRBJ2-7; no clear D. The V gene lost 1 base and the J gene lost 5 bases, with 6 bases spanning the gap. The CDR3 totals 11 residues. Germline V gene sequence: CDR1 SQVTM, CDR2 ANQGSEA. CDR3 bases: TGCAGCGTTGAAGCCTACCACGAGCAGTACTTC. It codes for CSVEAYHEQYF.

V gene TRBV5-6 combines with J gene TRBJ2-7, with D uncertain. CDR1 and CDR2 from the germline V gene are SGHDT and YYEEEE. The V gene lost 4 bases and the J gene lost 7 bases, with 9 bases spanning the gap. The CDR3 covers 11 residues. The CDR3 is CASSASAEQYF. As DNA, the CDR3 is TGTGCCAGCAGCGCCTCGGCGGAGCAGTACTTC.

The chain has TRBV19 and TRBJ1-2; D is uncertain. V was pared by 7 bases and J by 4 bases, with 16 bases between. From germline, CDR1 is LNHDA and CDR2 SQIVND (reference sequence). The CDR3 consists of 14 residues. CDR3 coding DNA: TGTGCCAGTAACCCTGGGGAGGGTGGCTATGGCTACACCTTC. This encodes CASNPGEGGYGYTF.

The CDR3: CASSLGVENTEAFF. Written as DNA, the CDR3 is TGCGCCAGCAGCTTGGGGGTGGAGAACACTGAAGCTTTCTTT. The chain recombines TRBV5-1 with TRBJ1-1, with no clear D. The V and J ends lost 0 bases and 1 base respectively, with 7 bases between them. The CDR3 has 14 residues. In germline, CDR1 is SGHRS, CDR2 YFSETQ.

The chain uses TRBV21-1 and TRBJ2-7; the D call of TRBD1 is as the table states it, not checked on the DNA. TRBV21-1 is designated a pseudogene. This CDR3 is 15 amino acids long. Here the CDR3 reads CASSESGTVSYEQYF. The CDR3 DNA sequence: TGTGCCAGCAGCGAATCCGGGACAGTCTCCTACGAGCAGTACTTC.

This clone appeared once. The rearrangement links TRBV4-3 to TRBJ2-5; D remains ambiguous. Looked up from germline, CDR1 is LGHNA and CDR2 is YSLEER. V gave up 0 bases and J gave up 5 bases, with 13 bases separating them. This CDR3 contains 15 residues. CDR3 region: CASSQEWGTDETQYF. The CDR3 DNA sequence: TGCGCCAGCAGCCAAGAGTGGGGAACTGACGAGACCCAGTACTTC.

This chain uses TRBV5-1 with TRBJ2-1, with TRBD2 matching 7 bases. The CDR3 has 17 amino acids. The V segment lost 2 bases and the J segment 6 bases; nucleotides outside the gene matches: 14. Germline CDR1 and CDR2: SGHRS and YFSETQ. CDR3 DNA: TGCGCCAGCAGCTTTTGGGTGCGGGAGTCTTCGGGCAATGAGCAGTTCTTC. This gives the protein CASSFWVRESSGNEQFF.

This rearrangement joins TRBV6-1 to TRBJ1-5; D is uncertain. CDR3 length: 17 amino acids. Germline values: CDR1 MNHNS, CDR2 SASEGT. V lost 2 bases and J lost 3, with 17 bases in between. The CDR3 here is CASSESMAGTYNQPQHF. The CDR3 DNA reads as TGTGCCAGCAGTGAATCGATGGCGGGAACTTACAATCAGCCCCAGCATTTT.

This rearrangement joins TRBV7-9 to TRBJ2-5; 8 bases are shared with TRBD1. Germline CDR1 and CDR2: SEHNR and FQNEAQ (reference sequence). Unmatched junction bases numbered 11, after V lost 5 bases and J lost 6 bases. This CDR3 is 15 amino acids long. CDR3: CASSPTDRGKKTQYF. The CDR3 DNA reads as TGTGCCAGCAGCCCTACTGACAGGGGCAAGAAGACCCAGTACTTC.

This clone has just one count. This sequence joins TRBV10-3 and TRBJ2-7, with a tentative D call TRBD1 (5 bases). Germline CDR1 and CDR2: ENHRY and SYGVKD. Trimming pared 8 bases from V and 0 bases from J, leaving 11 bases between. This CDR3 region has 13 residues. The CDR3 DNA reads TGTGCCATCCTTTCCGACAGCTCCTACGAGCAGTACTTC. As protein: CAILSDSSYEQYF.

J is TRBJ2-1 and V is TRBV28, with 9 bases identical to TRBD1. The CDR3 has 15 amino acids. Germline V gene lookup returns CDR1 MDHEN and CDR2 SYDVKM. Germline trimming cut 7 bases from V and 1 base from J; bases unmatched to any gene: 5. CDR3 sequence: CASKGQGGSYNEQFF. The CDR3 DNA sequence: TGTGCCAGCAAGGGACAGGGAGGGTCCTACAATGAGCAGTTCTTC.

The rearrangement uses TRBV2 and TRBJ1-2; 10 bases agree with TRBD1. The junction had 5 bases not matched to a gene; V was cut back by 5 bases and J by 5 bases. The CDR3 spans 14 residues. Germline V gene sequence: CDR1 SNHLY, CDR2 FYNNEI. In DNA form, the CDR3 reads TGTGCCAGCAGTCCGACAGGGGGCGGGTATGGCTACACCTTC. Protein sequence: CASSPTGGGYGYTF.

This chain links TRBV7-9 with TRBJ1-1; D is unclear. The length of the CDR3 is 13 residues. Trimming left V 1 base short and J 4 bases short, with 7 bases between. Germline-derived CDR1 and CDR2 are SEHNR and FQNEAQ (reference sequence). The CDR3 region has the DNA TGTGCCAGCAGCTTAGGGGTAGTCACTGAAGCTTTCTTT. It translates to CASSLGVVTEAFF.

On this clone itself: Other DNA sequences from this sample encode an identical CDR3 as well. V usage is TRBV27 and J usage is TRBJ2-2; TRBD2 aligns across 8 bases. With 2 bases clipped from V and 6 bases from J, the junction kept 2 bases outside the gene matches. The germline V gene has CDR1 MNHEY and CDR2 SMNVEV (reference sequence). This CDR3 is 14 amino acids long. The DNA of the CDR3 is TGTGCCAGCAGTTTAAGCGGGAGAGCCGGGGAGCTGTTTTTT. This translates into CASSLSGRAGELFF.

V is TRBV9 and J is TRBJ2-3, with 12 bases identical to TRBD2. This CDR3 contains 16 residues. The germline V gene has CDR1 SGDLS and CDR2 YYNGEE. V trimming: 0 bases; J trimming: 2 bases; junction bases outside the gene matches: 1. CDR3: CASSVGTSGTTDTQYF. The CDR3 DNA reads TGTGCCAGCAGCGTAGGGACTAGCGGGACCACAGATACGCAGTATTTT.

V usage is TRBV19 and J usage is TRBJ1-2; D call uncertain. Between the trimmed V and J ends, which lost 9 bases and 4 bases, there was a span of 6 bases. The CDR3 is made up of 10 amino acids. Germline assignment: CDR1 LNHDA and CDR2 SQIVND (reference sequence). CDR3 protein: CASYLYGYTF. In DNA form, the CDR3 reads TGTGCCAGCTACCTCTATGGCTACACCTTC.

The chain joins TRBV13 to TRBJ1-5, with 7 nucleotides matching TRBD1. The V and J ends lost 5 bases and 4 bases, in that order; junction bases with no gene match: 8. The germline V gene encodes CDR1 PRHDT and CDR2 FYEKMQ (reference sequence). The length of the CDR3 is 15 residues. CDR3 loop: CASSAGQDANQPQHF. In DNA form, the CDR3 reads TGTGCCAGCAGCGCTGGACAGGATGCGAATCAGCCCCAGCATTTT.

The genes are TRBV6-5 and TRBJ2-1; tentatively, D is TRBD2 (6 bases). Trimming left V 6 bases short and J 0 bases short, with 12 bases between. The CDR3 contains 15 residues. Germline lookup yields CDR1 MNHEY and CDR2 SVGAGI. As DNA, the CDR3 is TGTGCCAGCAGCCAGACTAGGAGCTCCTACAATGAGCAGTTCTTC. The encoded protein is CASSQTRSSYNEQFF.

V and J are TRBV5-6 and TRBJ1-2; no reliable D call. Germline CDR1 reads SGHDT; CDR2 reads YYEEEE. This CDR3 has 14 amino acids. Trimming pared 4 bases from V and 4 bases from J, leaving 14 bases between. CDR3 coding DNA: TGTGCCAGCAGCCCACAGACACCCTTCTATGGCTACACCTTC. Translated: CASSPQTPFYGYTF.

The chain has TRBV4-3 and TRBJ2-1, with D possibly matching TRBD1 (6 bases). Trimming took off 4 bases at V and 8 bases at J, with 21 bases between the two ends. CDR3 size: 16 residues. CDR1 is LGHNA and CDR2 is YSLEER in the germline V gene. The CDR3 loop is CASSRKPTGLVDEQFF. The DNA for the CDR3 is TGCGCCAGCAGCCGAAAGCCGACAGGTTTGGTGGATGAGCAGTTCTTC.

This clone has just a few counts. This chain joins TRBV5-1 and TRBJ2-7; D ambiguous. V was clipped by 2 bases and J by 0 bases, with 9 bases between them. Germline V gives CDR1 SGHRS, CDR2 YFSETQ. CDR3 length equals 14 residues. The CDR3 DNA sequence: TGCGCCAGCAGCTTTGGCATAGGCTCCTACGAGCAGTACTTC. The encoded protein is CASSFGIGSYEQYF.

The chain employs TRBV5-1 and TRBJ1-4; a possible D gene is TRBD1 (5 bases). V lost 1 base and J 1 base, leaving 11 bases between the germline ends. The CDR3 runs to 16 residues. Germline V gene data show CDR1 as SGHRS and CDR2 as YFSETQ. As DNA, the CDR3 is TGCGCCAGCAGCTTGATTCCAGGGAGAACTAATGAAAAACTGTTTTTT. It encodes CASSLIPGRTNEKLFF.

This clone has only a few counts. The rearrangement uses TRBV30 and TRBJ1-5; 9 bases agree with TRBD1. V trimming: 3 bases; J trimming: 5 bases; junction bases outside the gene matches: 8. Looked up from germline, CDR1 is GTSNPN and CDR2 is SVGIG (reference sequence). This CDR3 has 15 amino acids. Here the CDR3 DNA reads TGTGCCTGGAGGGGAAAGGGACAGGGTTATCAGCCCCAGCATTTT. Translating gives CAWRGKGQGYQPQHF.

The rearrangement uses TRBV5-1 and TRBJ2-7; D may be TRBD1 (5 bases). From germline, CDR1 is SGHRS and CDR2 YFSETQ. V lost 1 base and J 3 bases, leaving 14 bases between the germline ends. This CDR3 has 15 amino acids. Here the CDR3 reads CASSLFWQGIYEQYF. DNA for the CDR3: TGCGCCAGCAGCTTGTTTTGGCAGGGTATCTACGAGCAGTACTTC. The whole variable domain, filled in from reference TRBV5-1 and TRBJ2-7, reads KAGVTQTPRYLIKTRGQQVTLSCSPISGHRSVSWYQQTPGQGLQFLFEYFSETQRNKGNFPGRFSGRQFSNSRSEMNVSTLELGDSALYLCASSLFWQGIYEQYFGPGTRLTVT.

The chain combines TRBV28 with TRBJ2-7; the D is unclear. The V gene lost 4 bases and the J gene lost 2 bases, with 21 bases spanning the gap. Looked up from germline, CDR1 is MDHEN and CDR2 is SYDVKM. There are 17 residues in the CDR3. In DNA, the CDR3 is TGTGCCAGCAGTTCGCCTCCTCTCACTCACAGCCCCTACGAGCAGTACTTC. Its protein product is CASSSPPLTHSPYEQYF.